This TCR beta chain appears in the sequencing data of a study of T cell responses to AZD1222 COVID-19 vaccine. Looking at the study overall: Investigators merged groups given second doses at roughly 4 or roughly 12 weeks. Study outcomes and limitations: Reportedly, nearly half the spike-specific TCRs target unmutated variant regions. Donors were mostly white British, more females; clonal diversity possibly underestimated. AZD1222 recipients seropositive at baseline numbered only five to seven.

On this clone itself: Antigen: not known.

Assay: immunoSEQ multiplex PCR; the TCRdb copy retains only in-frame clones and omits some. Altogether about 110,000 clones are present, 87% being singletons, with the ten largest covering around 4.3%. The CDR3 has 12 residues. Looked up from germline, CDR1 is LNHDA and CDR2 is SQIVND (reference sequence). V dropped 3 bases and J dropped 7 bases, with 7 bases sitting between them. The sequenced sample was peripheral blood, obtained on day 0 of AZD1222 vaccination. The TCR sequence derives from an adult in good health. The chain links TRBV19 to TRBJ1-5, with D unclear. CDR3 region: CASSIPMQPQHF. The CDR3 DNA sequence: TGTGCCAGTAGTATCCCTATGCAGCCCCAGCATTTT.